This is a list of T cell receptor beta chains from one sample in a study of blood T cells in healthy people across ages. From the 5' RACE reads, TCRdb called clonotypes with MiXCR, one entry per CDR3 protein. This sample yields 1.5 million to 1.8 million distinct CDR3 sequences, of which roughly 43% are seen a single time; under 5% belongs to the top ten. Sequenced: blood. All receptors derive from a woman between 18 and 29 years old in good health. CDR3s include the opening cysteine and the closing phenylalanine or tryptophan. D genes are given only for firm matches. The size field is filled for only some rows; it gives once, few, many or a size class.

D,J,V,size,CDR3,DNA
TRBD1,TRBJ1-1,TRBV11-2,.,CASSVGWTGDRLNTEAFF,TGTGCCAGCAGCGTAGGGTGGACAGGGGATCGGCTGAACACTGAAGCTTTCTTT
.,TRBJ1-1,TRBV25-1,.,CASSESRHAPMNTEAFF,TGTGCCAGCAGTGAATCCCGACATGCTCCGATGAACACTGAAGCTTTCTTT
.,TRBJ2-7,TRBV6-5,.,CASSSGLIDEQYF,TGTGCCAGCAGTTCGGGACTTATAGACGAGCAGTACTTC
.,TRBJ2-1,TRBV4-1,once,CASSQERGPGVAYNEQFF,TGCGCCAGCAGCCAAGAGCGAGGTCCGGGAGTAGCCTACAATGAGCAGTTCTTC
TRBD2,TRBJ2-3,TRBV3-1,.,CASGQERPLAGGTDTQYF,TGTGCCAGCGGCCAAGAACGACCCCTAGCGGGAGGCACAGATACGCAGTATTTT
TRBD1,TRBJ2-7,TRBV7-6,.,CASSLSGTGSEEQYF,TGTGCCAGCAGCTTAAGCGGGACAGGGTCAGAAGAGCAGTACTTC
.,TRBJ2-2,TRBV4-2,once,CASSQDRRVWGGELFF,TGTGCCAGCAGCCAGGACCGAAGGGTCTGGGGCGGGGAGCTGTTTTTT
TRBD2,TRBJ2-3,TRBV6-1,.,CASQRLSGTSTDTQYF,TGTGCCAGTCAGCGTCTGAGCGGGACCTCCACAGATACGCAGTATTTT
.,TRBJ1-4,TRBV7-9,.,CASSSTTNEKLFF,TGTGCCAGCAGCTCGACAACTAATGAAAAACTGTTTTTT
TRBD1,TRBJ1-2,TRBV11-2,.,CASSFQGQSHYGYTF,TGTGCCAGCAGCTTCCAGGGACAGAGCCACTATGGCTACACCTTC
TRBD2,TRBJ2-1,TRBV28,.,CASSLSGTSGRSYNEQFF,TGTGCCAGCAGTTTATCTGGCACTAGCGGGAGGTCCTACAATGAGCAGTTCTTC
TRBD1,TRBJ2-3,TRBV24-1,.,CATSDTTGADTQYF,TGTGCCACCAGTGACACGACAGGGGCGGATACGCAGTATTTT
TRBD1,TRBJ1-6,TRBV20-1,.,CSAAKRTGNSPLHF,TGCAGTGCTGCAAAAAGGACAGGGAACTCACCCCTCCACTTT
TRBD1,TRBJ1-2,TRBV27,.,CASSLNRGLGYGYTF,TGTGCCAGCAGTTTAAACAGGGGGCTGGGCTATGGCTACACCTTC
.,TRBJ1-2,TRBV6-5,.,CASSFGGGGYGYTF,TGTGCCAGCAGTTTCGGAGGGGGAGGGTATGGCTACACCTTC
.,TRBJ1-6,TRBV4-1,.,CASSQEVADSPLHF,TGCGCCAGCAGCCAAGAAGTTGCAGATTCACCCCTCCACTTT
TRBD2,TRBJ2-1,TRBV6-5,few,CASSYSMGGLAGGQTYNEQFF,TGTGCCAGCAGTTACTCAATGGGGGGACTAGCGGGAGGCCAAACCTACAATGAGCAGTTCTTC
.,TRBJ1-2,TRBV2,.,CASSPSFGYGYTF,TGTGCCAGCAGTCCCTCTTTTGGGTATGGCTACACCTTC
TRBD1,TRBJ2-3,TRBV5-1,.,CASSLAPLGQGVADTQYF,TGCGCCAGCAGCTTGGCCCCCCTGGGACAGGGTGTGGCGGATACGCAGTATTTT
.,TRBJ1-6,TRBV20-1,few,CSARDYNSPLHF,TGCAGTGCTCGGGACTATAATTCACCCCTCCACTTT
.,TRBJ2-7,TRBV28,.,CASSLLRTEADEQYF,TGTGCCAGCAGTTTATTAAGAACAGAGGCCGACGAGCAGTACTTC
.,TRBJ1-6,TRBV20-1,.,CSARDRYTGSLSYNSPLHF,TGCAGTGCTAGAGATCGGTATACGGGCTCACTCTCCTATAATTCACCCCTCCACTTT